This T cell receptor (beta chain) derives from a study of blood T cell repertoires in COVID-19. Turning to the study itself: Sites across the United States, Italy and Spain contributed samples from acute and convalescent COVID-19. Sample material is recorded as cDNA or gDNA derived from T cells, B-cell-depleted T cells, or PBMCs.

While infection was still active, Seattle patients were enrolled and then followed longitudinally. Per the germline V gene, CDR1 is SGHRS and CDR2 is YFSETQ. The length of the CDR3 is 17 residues. V dropped 4 bases and J dropped 0; count of bases not matched to a gene: 8. Authors' analysis steps: Amplification of reference gene primers was used by the study to estimate nucleated cell counts. The assay was immunoSEQ multiplex PCR, and TCRdb's table has in-frame clones only and misses some. V and J calls and clone size follow that table, whereas D and trimming were derived from the DNA. Among 160,000 or so clones listed, approximately 93% were seen once.

This chain uses TRBV5-1 with TRBJ1-1, with 11 bases fitting TRBD1. Sequences were obtained from peripheral blood. The sequence was collected from a woman aged 60-70 years with COVID-19, enrolled during active disease. The CDR3 DNA is TGCGCCAGCAGCAGCGGGACAGGGGGGATCTTGAACACTGAAGCTTTCTTT. Its translation: CASSSGTGGILNTEAFF.